The 12 T cell receptor beta chains given below trace back to one sample, sequenced in a study of follicular helper T cells after annual influenza vaccination (dated by TCRdb to between 2016 and 2019). This specimen's time point label, per the study, means: 2015-2016 season, 7 days after influenza vaccination. Library preparation employed the immunoSEQ multiplex PCR assay. Held by TCRdb, this immuneACCESS table contains in-frame sequences only and omits some clones. Under half of the omission traces to an unresolved V gene where checked; the cause of the rest is unknown. The sample records fewer than 7,500 clones, nearly 90% of which are singletons. Jointly, the top ten make up 0.69% of the sample. The sample was CXCR5+ CD38- circulating T follicular helper cells from blood, taken 7 days after influenza vaccination. In the paper's terms, the cell subset or site label means: circulating Tfh, non-naive CD4+CXCR5+PD-1+ (ICOS+CD38+ or ICOS-CD38-). The receptors derive from an adult who received the influenza vaccine.

V and J are TRBV2 and TRBJ1-3; D possibly corresponds to TRBD1 (6 bases). The V gene's germline CDR1 is SNHLY and CDR2 FYNNEI. The CDR3 loop spans 15 amino acids. The V end lost 4 bases, the J end lost 0 bases, and 10 bases lay between the germline ends. As DNA, the CDR3 is TGTGCCAGCAGTGTGCTCAGGGGCTCTGGAAACACCATATATTTT. Translated: CASSVLRGSGNTIYF.

The chain couples TRBV15 to TRBJ2-2; the match to TRBD2 covers 10 bases. The CDR3 extends over 15 amino acids. V shed 8 bases, J shed 5 bases, and the junction held 8 bases outside the gene matches. From germline, CDR1 is LNHNV and CDR2 YYDKDF (reference sequence). The CDR3 here is CATHGGLARTGELFF. DNA of the CDR3: TGTGCCACCCATGGGGGACTAGCGAGGACCGGGGAGCTGTTTTTT.

The chain is built from TRBV15 and TRBJ1-1, with 7 bases identical to TRBD1. V lost 8 bases, J lost 0 bases, and 3 bases stayed unmatched. Germline V gene lookup returns CDR1 LNHNV and CDR2 YYDKDF (reference sequence). This CDR3 region has 13 residues. The CDR3 region has the DNA TGTGCCACCGGGGGACAGATGAACACTGAAGCTTTCTTT. Its protein product is CATGGQMNTEAFF. The whole variable domain, filled in from reference TRBV15 and TRBJ1-1, reads DAMVIQNPRYQVTQFGKPVTLSCSQTLNHNVMYWYQQKSSQAPKLLFHYYDKDFNNEADTPDNFQSRRPNTSFCFLDIRSPGLGDTAMYLCATGGQMNTEAFFGQGTRLTVV.

The chain combines TRBV4-1 with TRBJ2-7; tentative D call: TRBD1 (6 bases). The CDR3 runs to 15 residues. Germline CDR1 is MGHRA and CDR2 is YSYEKL. The V end lost 1 base, the J end lost 3 bases, and 13 bases lay between the germline ends. The CDR3: CASSQAQGTYYEQYF. In DNA form, the CDR3 reads TGCGCCAGCAGCCAAGCGCAGGGGACCTACTACGAGCAGTACTTC.

The table lists this clone with a count of one. This chain joins TRBV5-1 and TRBJ1-1; tentatively, D is TRBD1 (5 bases). CDR3 size: 14 residues. V was cut by 9 bases and J by 4 bases, with 19 bases left in between. Per the germline V gene, CDR1 is SGHRS and CDR2 is YFSETQ. The chain's CDR3 is CAILAGWGGTEAFF. CDR3 coding DNA: TGCGCCATCCTAGCCGGGTGGGGCGGCACTGAAGCTTTCTTT.

This chain connects TRBV19 to TRBJ2-7, with 7 bases lining up with TRBD1. V trimming: 5 bases; J trimming: 7 bases; junction bases outside the gene matches: 14. Germline V lookup: CDR1 LNHDA, CDR2 SQIVND (reference sequence). The CDR3 is 15 amino acids. The CDR3 loop is CASSPPDREFGEQYF. DNA of the CDR3: TGTGCCAGTAGTCCGCCTGACAGGGAATTTGGGGAGCAGTACTTC.

V usage is TRBV15 and J usage is TRBJ1-6; no definite D call. CDR1 and CDR2 from the germline V gene are LNHNV and YYDKDF (reference sequence). The V end was cut by 1 base, the J end by 10 bases, with 14 bases between. The CDR3 consists of 15 residues. CDR3 in amino acids: CATSRVQVGGSPLHF. The CDR3 nucleotides read TGTGCCACCAGCAGAGTGCAGGTGGGAGGGTCACCCCTCCACTTT. The variable domain in full, with the rest retrieved from reference TRBV15 and TRBJ1-6, is DAMVIQNPRYQVTQFGKPVTLSCSQTLNHNVMYWYQQKSSQAPKLLFHYYDKDFNNEADTPDNFQSRRPNTSFCFLDIRSPGLGDTAMYLCATSRVQVGGSPLHFGNGTRLTVT.

J is TRBJ1-3 and V is TRBV19, with D perhaps matching TRBD1 (6 bases). Germline CDR1 reads LNHDA; CDR2 reads SQIVND (reference sequence). The V end lost 9 bases, the J end lost 0 bases, and 9 bases lay between the germline ends. This CDR3 has 13 amino acids. CDR3 in amino acids: CASGTISGNTIYF. DNA for the CDR3: TGTGCCAGCGGGACAATCTCTGGAAACACCATATATTTT.

The chain recombines TRBV5-5 with TRBJ1-5, with 7 bases identical to TRBD1. Unmatched junction bases numbered 5, after V lost 0 bases and J lost 5 bases. CDR1 is SGHKS, CDR2 YYEKEE, per germline (reference sequence). CDR3 length equals 15 residues. The CDR3 nucleotides are TGTGCCAGCAGCTTGGGACAGGGTGCGGATCAGCCCCAGCATTTT. This translates into CASSLGQGADQPQHF.

The V and J genes are TRBV4-3 and TRBJ2-7; D tentatively fits TRBD1 or TRBD2 (5 bases each). Trimming removed 2 bases from V and 3 bases from J, with 14 bases in between. Looked up from germline, CDR1 is LGHNA and CDR2 is YSLEER. The CDR3 is 15 amino acids. CDR3 coding DNA: TGCGCCAGCAGCCAATTCCGGGACCCGTACTACGAGCAGTACTTC. It yields the protein CASSQFRDPYYEQYF.

The CDR3 sequence: CASPGASQETQYF. Here the CDR3 DNA reads TGTGCCAGCCCTGGGGCTTCCCAAGAGACCCAGTACTTC. J is TRBJ2-5 and V is TRBV21-1; TRBD1 is the table's D call, not checked against the DNA. TRBV21-1 is flagged as a pseudogene. This CDR3 comprises 13 residues.

The chain joins TRBV2 to TRBJ2-4; 7 nucleotides match TRBD2. The CDR3 loop spans 15 amino acids. The V gene's germline CDR1 is SNHLY and CDR2 FYNNEI. J lost 0 bases, V lost 8 bases, and 7 bases had no gene match. CDR3 sequence: CASLGAGVAKNIQYF. The CDR3 nucleotides read TGTGCCAGCCTAGGCGCGGGGGTAGCCAAAAACATTCAGTACTTC.